This TCR beta chain emerged from a study of cytomegalovirus exposure and HLA in healthy donors. General study results and limits: Later analysis placed DRB1 highest and HLA-C lowest in TCR association rates, which differed by HLA locus.

CDR3 size: 15 residues. V shed 5 bases and J shed 8 bases, with 20 bases lying between them. The V gene's germline CDR1 is SGHRS and CDR2 YFSETQ. The PCR made use of 60 Vbeta and 13 Jbeta primers. Generated by immunoSEQ multiplex PCR, the TCRdb table keeps only in-frame clones and is missing some. Here the sample spans more than 100,000 clones, around 61% being singletons. Points on this clone: Its target is unknown.

The clonotype comes from a woman aged 50 to 60 in good health and CMV-seronegative. The chain couples TRBV5-1 to TRBJ2-1; weak D call: TRBD2 (5 bases). Sequencing was carried out using PBMCs. The CDR3 DNA sequence: TGCGCCAGCAGATACGAACTAGGAATTGCCCATGAGCAGTTCTTC. Protein sequence: CASRYELGIAHEQFF.